The 24 T cell receptor beta chains in this list originate from one sample, sequenced in a study of neurological immune-mediated disorders. TCRdb itself ran the 5' RACE reads through MiXCR, one entry per CDR3 protein. The sample consists of 130,000 or so distinct CDR3 sequences, more than 2.5% of them appearing once. The sequencing input was PBMCs. These receptors were obtained from a woman in her twenties or thirties with multiple sclerosis.

This clonotype was seen at least ten times. DNA for the CDR3: TGTGCCAGCAGTCGTGGAGGACCCTCCTACAATGAGCAGTTCTTC. This sequence encodes CASSRGGPSYNEQFF. The chain carries TRBV7-9 and TRBJ2-1, with D perhaps TRBD2 (5 bases). Per germline, CDR1 SEHNR and CDR2 FQNEAQ (reference sequence). V lost 6 bases and J lost 0, with 12 bases in between. This CDR3 has 15 residues.

At least ten counts were recorded for this clonotype. This chain links TRBV25-1 with TRBJ1-2, with D hard to call. V lost 2 bases, J lost 4 bases, and 8 bases lay in between. Germline CDR1 MGHDK, CDR2 SYGVNS. The CDR3 is made up of 13 amino acids. Written as DNA, the CDR3 is TGTGCCAGCAGTGAACCCCTCTCCTATGGCTACACCTTC. It specifies CASSEPLSYGYTF.

This clonotype was counted only a few times. V usage is TRBV11-2 and J usage is TRBJ2-2, with D unresolved. The CDR3 covers 12 residues. CDR1 is SGHAT and CDR2 is FQNNGV in the germline V gene. V dropped 5 bases and J dropped 6 bases, with 7 bases sitting between them. The CDR3, as DNA: TGTGCCAGCAGCCGGATCCCCGGGGAGCTGTTTTTT. Protein sequence: CASSRIPGELFF.

This clonotype was recorded many times. The chain employs TRBV6-5 and TRBJ1-1; TRBD1 matches 10 bases. Germline CDR1 is MNHEY and CDR2 is SVGAGI. Trimming at V came to 2 bases and at J to 1 base, leaving 1 base not matched to a gene. The CDR3 is 15 amino acids. The CDR3 sequence is CASSYRDRGNTEAFF. The DNA of the CDR3 is TGTGCCAGCAGTTACCGGGACAGGGGGAACACTGAAGCTTTCTTT.

A remark on this clonotype: With a much larger clone just one base away, this may be a read error. CDR3 sequence: CSVVVSKAFF. Written as DNA, the CDR3 is TGCAGCGTGGTAGTTTCTAAGGCTTTCTTT. J is TRBJ1-1 and V is TRBV29-1; the D is unclear. Germline CDR1 reads SQVTM; CDR2 reads ANQGSEA. Trimming took 6 bases from V and 11 from J, leaving 13 bases between them. This CDR3 comprises 10 residues.

Concerning this clonotype: A much bigger clone sits one base away, suggesting this may be a read error. The chain links TRBV20-1 to TRBJ1-4; no clear D gene. Germline lookup yields CDR1 DFQATT and CDR2 SNEGSKA (reference sequence). This CDR3 region has 15 residues. This CDR3 reads CSVRGPLASNEKLFF. The CDR3 bases are TGCAGTGTTAGAGGTCCGCTCGCATCTAATGAAAAACTGTTTTTT.

This clonotype was recorded at least ten times. The CDR3 nucleotides read TGCGCCAGCAGCTTGAACGGGGACCTAGGGGAAAAACTGTTTTTT. Translated, it gives CASSLNGDLGEKLFF. This chain joins TRBV5-1 and TRBJ1-4, with D possibly matching TRBD1 (5 bases). The V and J ends lost 1 base and 8 bases respectively, with 15 bases between them. CDR3 length: 15 amino acids. Germline V gene lookup returns CDR1 SGHRS and CDR2 YFSETQ.

This clonotype was observed many times. The rearrangement links TRBV5-4 to TRBJ2-1, with D unclear. The length of the CDR3 is 14 residues. Germline CDR1 reads SGHNT; CDR2 reads YYREEE (reference sequence). Trimming left V 2 bases short and J 2 bases short, with 8 bases between. For the CDR3, the DNA is TGTGCCAGCAGCTTCGACGGAGCCTACAATGAGCAGTTCTTC. Encoded protein: CASSFDGAYNEQFF.

The V call is TRBV18, the J call TRBJ1-1; D unclear. CDR3 length: 12 amino acids. The germline V gene encodes CDR1 KGHSH and CDR2 LQKENI. Trimming stripped 8 bases from V and 8 bases from J, with 15 bases between. DNA for the CDR3: TGTGCCAGCACCCTCAAAAGCCAGGAAGCTTTCTTT. Amino acids: CASTLKSQEAFF.

This clonotype was picked up many times. The chain has TRBV5-5 and TRBJ2-3; TRBD2 matches 10 bases. The CDR3 consists of 20 residues. V shed 4 bases, J shed 1 base, and the junction held 18 bases outside the gene matches. CDR1 and CDR2 from the germline V gene are SGHKS and YYEKEE (reference sequence). This CDR3 reads CASSQETVWSLAGGTDTQYF. The CDR3 DNA follows: TGTGCCAGCAGCCAGGAGACGGTCTGGAGTCTAGCGGGGGGCACAGATACGCAGTATTTT.

This clonotype appeared many times. The V call is TRBV7-2, the J call TRBJ2-2; 12 bases are a match to TRBD2. This CDR3 comprises 15 residues. Trimming at V came to 5 bases and at J to 5 bases, leaving 3 bases not matched to a gene. In germline, CDR1 is SGHTA, CDR2 FQGNSA. Here the CDR3 DNA reads TGTGCCAGCAGCATGGGACTAGCGGGTACCGGGGAGCTGTTTTTT. This codes for CASSMGLAGTGELFF.

This clonotype was found many times. The genes are TRBV5-1 and TRBJ1-2; 7 nucleotides agree with TRBD1. The length of the CDR3 is 14 residues. In germline, CDR1 is SGHRS, CDR2 YFSETQ. The J segment lost 0 bases and the V segment lost 5 bases, leaving 4 bases of the junction unmatched. The DNA of the CDR3 is TGCGCCAGCAGACAGGGGACAGCTAACTATGGCTACACCTTC. Translating gives CASRQGTANYGYTF.

This clonotype has ten or more counts. The CDR3 sequence is CASSPFQGHTEAFF. The CDR3 DNA reads TGCGCCAGCAGTCCTTTCCAGGGTCACACTGAAGCTTTCTTT. The chain recombines TRBV4-1 with TRBJ1-1; D might be TRBD1 (5 bases). CDR3 length equals 14 residues. From germline, CDR1 is MGHRA and CDR2 YSYEKL. V gave up 6 bases and J gave up 3 bases, with 14 bases separating them.

This clonotype was seen many times. The rearrangement joins TRBV15 to TRBJ1-5; D gene unclear. Germline CDR1 LNHNV, CDR2 YYDKDF (reference sequence). The CDR3 covers 13 residues. Trimming left V 8 bases short and J 5 bases short, with 13 bases between. CDR3 loop: CATGSQVDQPQHF. The CDR3 DNA follows: TGTGCCACCGGTTCCCAGGTCGATCAGCCCCAGCATTTT.

There are many counts of this clonotype. The chain links TRBV3-1 to TRBJ2-5; D might be TRBD1 (6 bases). This CDR3 region has 15 residues. Germline V lookup: CDR1 LGHDT, CDR2 YNNKEL (reference sequence). V was clipped by 0 bases and J by 2 bases, with 10 bases between them. This chain's CDR3 is CASSQEWGPQETQYF. In DNA form, the CDR3 reads TGTGCCAGCAGCCAAGAATGGGGGCCGCAAGAGACCCAGTACTTC.

This clonotype has more than one count but fewer than ten. The chain carries TRBV20-1 and TRBJ2-1; D possibly corresponds to TRBD2 (5 bases). CDR1 and CDR2 from the germline V gene are DFQATT and SNEGSKA (reference sequence). Between the trimmed V and J ends, which lost 7 bases and 7 bases, there was a span of 26 bases. The CDR3 has 16 amino acids. CDR3 amino acids: CSVQEPLPRTGNEQFF. DNA for the CDR3: TGCAGTGTCCAGGAGCCCCTACCTCGGACGGGAAATGAGCAGTTCTTC.

This clonotype was seen at least ten times. The chain links TRBV5-1 to TRBJ2-7, with D perhaps matching TRBD1 or TRBD2 (5 bases each). Per the germline V gene, CDR1 is SGHRS and CDR2 is YFSETQ. V lost 5 bases and J lost 2, with 11 bases in between. This CDR3 is 13 amino acids long. The CDR3 sequence: CASREGWAYEQYF. CDR3 bases: TGCGCCAGCAGAGAGGGGTGGGCCTACGAGCAGTACTTC.

This clonotype was observed at least ten times. The genes are TRBV10-3 and TRBJ1-6; 8 nucleotides align to TRBD1. Germline CDR1 is ENHRY and CDR2 is SYGVKD. After removal of 5 bases from V and 7 bases from J, the junction contained 10 bases not matched to a gene. This CDR3 comprises 16 residues. CDR3 nucleotide sequence: TGTGCCATCAGTTTGACAGGACAGGGACAAAATTCACCCCTCCACTTT. Residues: CAISLTGQGQNSPLHF.

The table lists this clonotype with many counts. This rearrangement joins TRBV10-2 to TRBJ2-3; D is perhaps TRBD1 (6 bases). Trimming cost V 8 bases and J 2 bases, with 14 bases left between them. CDR1 is WSHSY, CDR2 SAAADI, per germline. This CDR3 has 14 amino acids. The CDR3 DNA sequence: TGCGCCAGCGCCCAGGGGCCCTACACAGATACGCAGTATTTT. This translates into CASAQGPYTDTQYF.

This clonotype was recorded many times. This rearrangement joins TRBV20-1 to TRBJ2-5, with 7 bases matching TRBD1. This CDR3 spans 13 amino acids. The germline V gene has CDR1 DFQATT and CDR2 SNEGSKA (reference sequence). Losses at the gene ends were 6 bases for V and 5 bases for J; bases not matched to a gene: 9. The CDR3 coding sequence is TGCAGTGCGGAATGGACAGGTCTGGAGACCCAGTACTTC. Protein sequence: CSAEWTGLETQYF.

This clonotype has a count of ten or more. The chain uses TRBV5-6 and TRBJ2-3, with D possibly TRBD2 on 6 matching bases. CDR1 and CDR2 (germline): SGHDT, YYEEEE. There are 14 residues in the CDR3. V shed 3 bases and J shed 4 bases, with 12 bases lying between them. Here the CDR3 reads CASSSGGNADTQYF. Written as DNA, the CDR3 is TGTGCCAGCAGCTCCGGGGGTAACGCAGATACGCAGTATTTT.

This clonotype was counted ten times or more. The V call is TRBV5-1, the J call TRBJ2-2, with D perhaps TRBD2 (5 bases). This CDR3 is 17 amino acids long. CDR1 SGHRS and CDR2 YFSETQ come from the germline V gene. V was shortened by 0 bases and J by 2 bases, with 14 bases between the two germline ends. CDR3 protein: CASSLEAVGSNTGELFF. DNA of the CDR3: TGCGCCAGCAGCTTGGAAGCGGTAGGATCAAACACCGGGGAGCTGTTTTTT.

This clonotype showed up many times. The V gene is TRBV20-1, the J gene TRBJ2-7; possibly TRBD1 for D (5 bases). Trimming removed 6 bases from V and 5 bases from J, with 8 bases in between. CDR3 size: 10 residues. Per germline, CDR1 DFQATT and CDR2 SNEGSKA (reference sequence). The CDR3 loop reads CSAGVDEQYF. The CDR3, as DNA: TGCAGTGCAGGGGTTGACGAGCAGTACTTC.

In this sample, this clonotype turned up a few times. J is TRBJ1-4 and V is TRBV19, with a weak D call TRBD1 (6 bases). This CDR3 has 12 residues. Germline CDR1 LNHDA, CDR2 SQIVND (reference sequence). V lost 3 bases, J lost 9 bases, and 8 bases lay in between. As DNA, the CDR3 is TGTGCCAGTAGTATGGACAGACAAAAACTGTTTTTT. Translating gives CASSMDRQKLFF.